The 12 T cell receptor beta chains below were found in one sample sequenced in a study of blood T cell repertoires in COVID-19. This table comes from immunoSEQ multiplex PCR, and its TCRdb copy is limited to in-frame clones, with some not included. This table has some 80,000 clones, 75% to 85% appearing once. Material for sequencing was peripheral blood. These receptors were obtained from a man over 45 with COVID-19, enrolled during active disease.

The CDR3 region is CASSAPPPADTQYF. The DNA for the CDR3 is TGTGCCAGCAGTGCCCCGCCCCCTGCGGATACGCAGTATTTT. V is TRBV2 and J is TRBJ2-3, with D hard to call. The CDR3 spans 14 residues. V dropped 4 bases and J dropped 6 bases, with 14 bases sitting between them. CDR1 is SNHLY and CDR2 is FYNNEI in the germline V gene.

Here the CDR3 reads CATGTAHTGELFF. The CDR3 nucleotides are TGTGCCACCGGGACAGCGCACACCGGGGAGCTGTTTTTT. The chain uses TRBV28 and TRBJ2-2; the match to TRBD1 covers 7 bases. The CDR3 sequence is 13 residues long. Germline assignment: CDR1 MDHEN and CDR2 SYDVKM. Trimming cost V 10 bases and J 3 bases; bases outside gene matches: 5.

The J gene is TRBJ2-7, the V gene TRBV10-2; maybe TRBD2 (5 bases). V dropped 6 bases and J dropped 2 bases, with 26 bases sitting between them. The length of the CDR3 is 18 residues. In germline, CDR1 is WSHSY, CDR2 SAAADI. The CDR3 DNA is TGCGCCAGCAGACCCCTCCGAGCGGACGCTATCCTAGCCTACGAGCAGTACTTC. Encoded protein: CASRPLRADAILAYEQYF.

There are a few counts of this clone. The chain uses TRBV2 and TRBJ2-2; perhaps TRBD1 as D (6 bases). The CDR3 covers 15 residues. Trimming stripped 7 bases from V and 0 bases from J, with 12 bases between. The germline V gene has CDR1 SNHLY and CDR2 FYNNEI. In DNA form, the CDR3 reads TGTGCCAGCAAGCAACAGGGCGCGAACACCGGGGAGCTGTTTTTT. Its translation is CASKQQGANTGELFF.

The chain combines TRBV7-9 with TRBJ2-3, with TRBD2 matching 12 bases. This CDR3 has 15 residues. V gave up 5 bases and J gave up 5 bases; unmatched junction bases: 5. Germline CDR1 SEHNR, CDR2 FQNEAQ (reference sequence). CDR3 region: CASSPTSGSGDTQYF. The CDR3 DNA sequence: TGTGCCAGCAGCCCGACTAGCGGGAGTGGAGATACGCAGTATTTT.

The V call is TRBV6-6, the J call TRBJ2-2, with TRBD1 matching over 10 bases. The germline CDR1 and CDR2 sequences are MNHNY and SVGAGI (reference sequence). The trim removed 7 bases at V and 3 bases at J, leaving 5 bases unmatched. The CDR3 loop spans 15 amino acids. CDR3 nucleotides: TGTGCCAGCACCTGGACAGGGGGGGACACCGGGGAGCTGTTTTTT. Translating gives CASTWTGGDTGELFF.

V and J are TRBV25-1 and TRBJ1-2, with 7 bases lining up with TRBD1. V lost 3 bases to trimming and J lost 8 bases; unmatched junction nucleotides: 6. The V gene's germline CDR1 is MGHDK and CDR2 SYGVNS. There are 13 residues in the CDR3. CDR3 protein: CASSDPGQRGYTF. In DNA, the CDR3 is TGTGCCAGCAGTGATCCGGGACAGAGGGGCTACACCTTC.

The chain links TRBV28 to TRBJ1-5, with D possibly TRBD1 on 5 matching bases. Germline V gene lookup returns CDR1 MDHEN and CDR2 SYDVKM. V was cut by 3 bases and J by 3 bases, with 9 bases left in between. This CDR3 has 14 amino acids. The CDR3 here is CASSFVRDNQPQHF. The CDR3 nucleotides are TGTGCCAGCAGTTTCGTCAGGGACAATCAGCCCCAGCATTTT. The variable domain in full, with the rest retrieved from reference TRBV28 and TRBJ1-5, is DVKVTQSSRYLVKRTGEKVFLECVQDMDHENMFWYRQDPGLGLRLIYFSYDVKMKEKGDIPEGYSVSREKKERFSLILESASTNQTSMYLCASSFVRDNQPQHFGDGTRLSIL.

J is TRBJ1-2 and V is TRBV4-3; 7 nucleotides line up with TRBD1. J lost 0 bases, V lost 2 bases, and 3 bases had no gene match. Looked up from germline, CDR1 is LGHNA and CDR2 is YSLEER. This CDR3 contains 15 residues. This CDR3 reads CASSQTGTANYGYTF. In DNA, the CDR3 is TGCGCCAGCAGCCAAACCGGGACAGCTAACTATGGCTACACCTTC.

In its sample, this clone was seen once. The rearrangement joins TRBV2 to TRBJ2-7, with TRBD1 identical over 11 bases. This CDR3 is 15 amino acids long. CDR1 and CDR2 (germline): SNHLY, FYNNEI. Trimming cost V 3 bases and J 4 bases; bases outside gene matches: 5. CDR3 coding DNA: TGTGCCAGCAGTGACGGACAGGGGGCTTGGTACGAGCAGTACTTC. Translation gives CASSDGQGAWYEQYF.

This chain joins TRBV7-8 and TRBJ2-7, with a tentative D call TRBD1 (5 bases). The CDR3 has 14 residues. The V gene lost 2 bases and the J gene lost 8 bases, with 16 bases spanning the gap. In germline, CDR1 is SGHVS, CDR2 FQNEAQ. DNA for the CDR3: TGTGCCAGCAGCTTAAGGGCAGGGAAAATCCAGCAGTACTTC. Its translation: CASSLRAGKIQQYF.

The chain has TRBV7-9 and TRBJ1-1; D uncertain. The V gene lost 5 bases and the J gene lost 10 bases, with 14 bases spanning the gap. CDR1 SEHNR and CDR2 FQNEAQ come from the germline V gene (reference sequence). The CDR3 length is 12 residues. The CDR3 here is CASSLTREGAFF. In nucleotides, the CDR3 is TGTGCCAGCAGCCTGACACGAGAGGGAGCTTTCTTT. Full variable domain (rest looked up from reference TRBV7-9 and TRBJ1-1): DTGVSQNPRHKITKRGQNVTFRCDPISEHNRLYWYRQTLGQGPEFLTYFQNEAQLEKSRLLSDRFSAERPKGSFSTLEIQRTEQGDSAMYLCASSLTREGAFFGQGTRLTVV.